These T cell receptor beta chains were read from a single sample in a study of T-cell memory formation after mild COVID-19. Each CDR3 protein is one row after TCRdb ran MiXCR on the 5' RACE reads. Of hundreds of thousands of distinct CDR3 sequences listed, roughly 20% are singletons. The sequencing sample was made of PBMCs or a T cell subset sorted from them (not recorded which). These receptors were taken from a man younger than 35 who had mild COVID-19 (a few samples of this study predate the infection). Cell type and time point are not known. CDR3s include the opening cysteine and the closing phenylalanine or tryptophan. D genes are given only for firm matches. Size tells how often a clone was seen (once, few, many) or the class of an expanded clone, and some rows leave it out.

V gene,clone size,D gene,J gene,CDR3 protein
TRBV5-1,few,.,TRBJ2-4,CASTRSLGPVSIQYF
TRBV7-2,once,TRBD1,TRBJ2-7,CASTLGTGYEQYF
TRBV30,few,.,TRBJ1-4,CAGIDGGREKLFF
TRBV4-2,few,.,TRBJ2-1,CASSQEQALNNEQFF
TRBV7-2,few,.,TRBJ2-3,CASSRTGATQYF
TRBV20-1,.,.,TRBJ2-3,CSVSLSRTYTDTQYF
TRBV3-1,.,.,TRBJ1-2,CASSQGFNYGYTF
TRBV5-1,.,TRBD1,TRBJ2-2,CASRITGGGTGELFF
TRBV12-3/TRBV12-4,few,.,TRBJ1-2,CASSPTWGPYGYTF
TRBV10-3,.,.,TRBJ2-5,CAISERGSNEETQYF
TRBV9,few,TRBD1,TRBJ1-6,CASSVDPRGDSPLHF
TRBV7-9,few,.,TRBJ1-1,CASRRGGEAFF
TRBV4-1,few,.,TRBJ1-3,CASSQRPGEGNTIYF
TRBV5-1,.,.,TRBJ2-2,CASSLDGQLNTGELFF
TRBV5-1,.,.,TRBJ1-3,CASSRSQGSGNTIYF
TRBV7-9,.,TRBD1,TRBJ2-1,CATAKQGYEQFF
TRBV5-1,many,TRBD1,TRBJ2-3,CASSSTGVDTQYF
TRBV14,.,.,TRBJ1-6,CASSQDQDLNSPLHF
TRBV7-6,.,TRBD2,TRBJ2-2,CASSPSSGGQSPGLFF
TRBV19,few,TRBD1,TRBJ1-2,CASSPDRVYGYTF
TRBV7-2,.,TRBD1,TRBJ2-7,CASSRQGTHEQYF
TRBV10-3,many,TRBD1,TRBJ2-6,CANSGTGVSGANVLTF
TRBV27,.,TRBD1,TRBJ2-3,CASGGQGAPDTQYF
TRBV9,many,TRBD2,TRBJ2-1,CASSFRAFSGGADEQFF